The subject of this entry is one T cell receptor (beta chain). Its target is unknown. The CDR3 loop spans 16 amino acids. Germline loops: CDR1 SGDLS, CDR2 YYNGEE. Trimming at V came to 0 bases and at J to 5 bases, leaving 5 bases not matched to a gene. The data belong to a study of cytomegalovirus exposure and HLA in healthy donors. The primer mix had 60 Vbeta and 13 Jbeta primers. Sequencing used immunoSEQ multiplex PCR; TCRdb keeps in-frame clones, though not all of them. This table holds around 130,000 clones, about 80% found once. Regarding the study as a whole: Researchers reported from a later analysis that most CMV-associated TCR beta chains appeared HLA-restricted. Listed as cytomegalovirus-associated were 150 or so TCR beta chains. A missense variant in DCLRE1C was later tied to TCR beta V- and J-gene trimming.

Regarding donors, all were healthy bone marrow donors. Sample: PBMCs. This clonotype originated in a male donor in good health and CMV-seronegative. The chain employs TRBV9 and TRBJ2-1; 10 bases align to TRBD2. CDR3 protein: CASSVGTSGPDNEQFF. CDR3 DNA: TGTGCCAGCAGCGTAGGGACTAGCGGTCCCGACAATGAGCAGTTCTTC.